The table lists the clone carrying this T cell receptor (beta chain) with a few counts. TCRdb re-analysed the RT-PCR reads in MiXCR, keeping a single row per CDR3 protein. The sample records 500,000 to 600,000 distinct CDR3 sequences, about 12% being singletons. The sample originates from a study of response to subunit inactivated influenza vaccine. Germline V gene sequence: CDR1 DFQATT, CDR2 SNEGSKA (reference sequence). V gave up 7 bases and J gave up 0 bases, with 10 bases separating them. CDR3 length equals 14 residues. V gene TRBV20-1 combines with J gene TRBJ1-6; no firm D call. This sequence originates from a man aged 50 or older who received an inactivated influenza vaccine. Here the sequenced sample was PBMCs from blood, taken on the day of vaccination. DNA for the CDR3: TGCAGTGTCGGACCAGGCTCCTATAATTCACCCCTCCACTTT. It is translated as CSVGPGSYNSPLHF.